Each of the 12 T cell receptor beta chains below was sequenced from the same sample in a study of T cell repertoires in cytomegalovirus infection. TCRdb independently ran MiXCR on the reads; one entry per CDR3 protein. The data show 40,000 to 60,000 distinct CDR3 sequences, with 20% to 25% seen just once and about 90% held by the top ten. The antigens of these receptors remain unknown. The source material was CD8+ T cells from cultured PBMCs, sampled from culture after CMV antigen stimulation. All receptors come from a human donor in good health (CMV status not recorded). Some clones in this sample may be carry-over from other donors' samples.

V usage is TRBV7-9 and J usage is TRBJ1-2; D may be TRBD1 (5 bases). CDR3 length: 13 residues. The germline V gene encodes CDR1 SEHNR and CDR2 FQNEAQ (reference sequence). V gave up 6 bases and J gave up 4 bases, with 12 bases separating them. The CDR3 DNA sequence: TGTGCCAGCAGTTGGGACGCGGTCTATGGCTACACCTTC. Its translation is CASSWDAVYGYTF.

There are a few counts of this clonotype. The chain is built from TRBV9 and TRBJ1-1; D is undetermined. CDR3 length equals 14 residues. Germline loops: CDR1 SGDLS, CDR2 YYNGEE. Trimming took off 4 bases at V and 0 bases at J, with 10 bases between the two ends. In DNA, the CDR3 is TGTGCCAGCAGCCCAGACATATTGAACACTGAAGCTTTCTTT. As protein: CASSPDILNTEAFF.

The genes are TRBV11-1 and TRBJ2-2; TRBD1 agrees at 10 bases. CDR3 length: 14 residues. With V trimmed by 5 bases and J by 6 bases, 3 bases remained unmatched. The germline V gene has CDR1 SGHAT and CDR2 FQDESV (reference sequence). The CDR3 here is CASSEDRGSGELFF. CDR3 coding DNA: TGTGCCAGCAGCGAGGACAGGGGGTCCGGGGAGCTGTTTTTT.

V gene TRBV6-5 combines with J gene TRBJ2-7; 7 positions agree with TRBD1. The trim removed 0 bases at V and 6 bases at J, leaving 8 bases unmatched. This CDR3 is built from 15 residues. Germline CDR1 is MNHEY and CDR2 is SVGAGI. As DNA, the CDR3 is TGTGCCAGCAGTTACTCAGACAGGGCGATCTCCGAGCAGTACTTC. It encodes CASSYSDRAISEQYF.

The V call is TRBV7-6, the J call TRBJ2-3, with 9 positions matching TRBD2. CDR3 length: 17 amino acids. J lost 5 bases, V lost 1 base, and 10 bases had no gene match. Germline V CDR1 and CDR2: SGHVS, FNYEAQ. CDR3 in DNA: TGTGCCAGCAGCTTAGGGGTAGCGGGGGCCAGCGGAGATACGCAGTATTTT. Translating it yields CASSLGVAGASGDTQYF.

This clonotype showed up many times. The rearrangement links TRBV7-8 to TRBJ2-1; the match to TRBD2 covers 14 bases. Trimming at V came to 3 bases and at J to 8 bases, leaving 3 bases not matched to a gene. Germline CDR1 and CDR2: SGHVS and FQNEAQ. The CDR3 contains 15 residues. CDR3 residues: CASSLTSGGGYEQFF. Here the CDR3 DNA reads TGTGCCAGCAGCTTGACTAGCGGGGGGGGCTATGAGCAGTTCTTC.

This clonotype was seen many times. V is TRBV10-3 and J is TRBJ1-1; D gene unclear. The CDR3 totals 13 residues. V was clipped by 0 bases and J by 6 bases, with 8 bases between them. Germline V gene data show CDR1 as ENHRY and CDR2 as SYGVKD. The CDR3 is CAISESVGPEAFF. DNA for the CDR3: TGTGCCATCAGTGAGTCGGTAGGACCTGAAGCTTTCTTT.

The rearrangement joins TRBV6-4 to TRBJ2-7; D may be TRBD2 (6 bases). This CDR3 comprises 14 residues. V lost 6 bases and J 1 base, leaving 13 bases between the germline ends. Germline V gives CDR1 MRHNA, CDR2 SNTAGT. The CDR3 loop is CASRAGRGSYEQYF. CDR3 bases: TGTGCCAGCAGAGCCGGGCGGGGATCCTACGAGCAGTACTTC.

J is TRBJ2-5 and V is TRBV6-2 or TRBV6-3; 10 bases agree with TRBD2. V lost 7 bases and J lost 3; bases outside the gene matches: 17. The germline V gene has CDR1 MNHEY and CDR2 SVGEGT. The CDR3 spans 18 residues. The chain's CDR3 is CASTSRPPAGGQEETQYF. The CDR3 DNA follows: TGTGCCAGCACGTCGCGCCCTCCAGCGGGGGGGCAGGAAGAGACCCAGTACTTC.

This clonotype occurred once. One junction end does not reproduce the germline sequence, and a read error may be involved. This chain uses TRBV12-3 or TRBV12-4 with TRBJ2-1; D unresolved. This CDR3 is 13 amino acids long. CDR3 coding DNA: TGTGCCAGCAGTTTCGACTCCCACAATGAGCAGTTCTTC. Its protein product is CASSFDSHNEQFF.

The chain has TRBV5-6 and TRBJ2-7; 9 nucleotides align to TRBD1. The trim removed 2 bases at V and 3 bases at J, leaving 3 bases unmatched. This CDR3 spans 14 amino acids. Germline CDR1 SGHDT, CDR2 YYEEEE. This CDR3 reads CASSFGTGIYEQYF. CDR3 bases: TGTGCCAGCAGCTTTGGGACAGGGATCTACGAGCAGTACTTC.

The chain joins TRBV11-2 to TRBJ2-1, with 7 bases aligning to TRBD1. This CDR3 is built from 16 residues. The V gene's germline CDR1 is SGHAT and CDR2 FQNNGV. Trimming removed 5 bases from V and 3 bases from J; junction bases left unmatched: 10. In DNA form, the CDR3 reads TGTGCCAGCAGCCTACATGGGGACAGCGTCTACAATGAGCAGTTCTTC. Amino acid sequence: CASSLHGDSVYNEQFF.